This T cell receptor (beta chain) was identified in a study of blood T cell repertoires in COVID-19. Background on the study: Italy, Spain and the United States were the sources of the convalescent and acute COVID-19 samples. Sample material is recorded as cDNA or gDNA derived from T cells, B-cell-depleted T cells, or PBMCs.

In the study's own analysis: Amplification of reference gene primers was used by the study to estimate nucleated cell counts. The method was immunoSEQ multiplex PCR; TCRdb's version includes in-frame clones alone and lacks a portion of them. Clone size and the V and J calls come from that table; the DNA yielded D and trimming. The table shows 200,000 or so clones, with 82% occurring only once. This clone came up once. CDR1 and CDR2 from the germline V gene are LGHNA and YSLEER. The CDR3 extends over 21 amino acids. J lost 0 bases, V lost 0 bases, and 17 bases had no gene match. V gene TRBV4-3 combines with J gene TRBJ2-1, with 7 bases lining up with TRBD2. The clonotype was recovered from a woman in her 30s with acute or convalescent COVID-19. Specimen: peripheral blood. The CDR3, as DNA: TGCGCCAGCAGCCAAGATGTGTTAAAGTCTAGCGGACCTAGCTCCTACAATGAGCAGTTCTTC. It specifies CASSQDVLKSSGPSSYNEQFF.